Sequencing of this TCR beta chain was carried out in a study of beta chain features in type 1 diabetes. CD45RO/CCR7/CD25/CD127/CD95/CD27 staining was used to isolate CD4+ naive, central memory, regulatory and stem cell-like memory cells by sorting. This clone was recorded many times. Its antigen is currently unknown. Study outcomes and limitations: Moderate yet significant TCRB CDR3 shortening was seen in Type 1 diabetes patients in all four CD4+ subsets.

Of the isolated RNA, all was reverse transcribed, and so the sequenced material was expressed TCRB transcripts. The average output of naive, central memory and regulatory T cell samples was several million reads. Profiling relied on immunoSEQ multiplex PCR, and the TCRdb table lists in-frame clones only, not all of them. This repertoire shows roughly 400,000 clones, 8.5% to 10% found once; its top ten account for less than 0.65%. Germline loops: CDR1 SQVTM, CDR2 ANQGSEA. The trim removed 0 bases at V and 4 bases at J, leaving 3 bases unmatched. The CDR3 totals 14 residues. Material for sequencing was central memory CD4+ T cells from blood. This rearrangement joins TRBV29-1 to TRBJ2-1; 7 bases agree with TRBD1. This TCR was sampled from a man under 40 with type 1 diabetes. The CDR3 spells CSVEDRQGYNEQFF. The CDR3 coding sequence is TGCAGCGTTGAAGATCGACAGGGATACAATGAGCAGTTCTTC.